A selection of T cell receptor beta chains follows, all from one sample in a study of CD8 T cells in ankylosing spondylitis. MiXCR, applied by TCRdb to the 5' RACE reads, yields one record per CDR3 protein. The profile shows some 800,000 distinct CDR3 sequences, about 11% of them singletons. Source material: blood, either unsorted or a sorted T cell fraction (not recorded which). The origin of the receptors is a male donor with ankylosing spondylitis. The CDR3 runs from the conserved cysteine through the conserved F or W. D genes are given only for firm matches. Clone size is stated in some rows and not others, as once, few, many or a class when expanded.

TRBD2	few	TRBJ2-1	TRBV20-1	TGCAGTGCGTCGGCGGGAGAATTCTACAATGAGCAGTTCTTC	CSASAGEFYNEQFF
-	many	TRBJ2-1	TRBV10-3	TGTGCCATCAGCTGGGCGGCCTACAATGAGCAGTTCTTC	CAISWAAYNEQFF
-	few	TRBJ2-3	TRBV7-2	TGTGCCAGCAGCTTAATGGGTCTAGCGACAGATACGCAGTATTTT	CASSLMGLATDTQYF
-	few	TRBJ1-4	TRBV6-1	TGTGCCAGCAGCCGAACCCTGGACAGCTATAATGAAAAACTGTTTTTT	CASSRTLDSYNEKLFF
-	-	TRBJ1-1	TRBV29-1	TGCAGCGCTGACCGGACAGTTTCAGAAACTTTCTTT	CSADRTVSETFF
-	many	TRBJ2-5	TRBV24-1	TGTGCCACCAGTGACTGGACTACCCTGGGGGAGACCCAGTACTTC	CATSDWTTLGETQYF
-	many	TRBJ2-1	TRBV29-1	TGCAGCGTTGAATCTCTGGGGAGGCATGAGCAGTTCTTC	CSVESLGRHEQFF
-	many	TRBJ1-3	TRBV28	TGTGCCAGCAGCCGGACACCCTCTGGAAACACCATATATTTT	CASSRTPSGNTIYF
-	few	TRBJ2-7	TRBV5-5	TGTGCCAGCAGCTCTCTGCCGGGGAGTCTTCACTCCTACGAGCAGTACTTC	CASSSLPGSLHSYEQYF
-	few	TRBJ2-5	TRBV7-2	TGTGCCAGCACCGTGAGGTTATACGGGGAGACCCAGTACTTC	CASTVRLYGETQYF
-	-	TRBJ1-4	TRBV12-3/TRBV12-4	TGTGCCAGCAGGAAGGACAGCCCCCAGGAAAAACTGTTTTTT	CASRKDSPQEKLFF
-	-	TRBJ2-7	TRBV9	TGTGCCAGCAGCGTAGAGGCAGGTACATACGAGCAGTACTTC	CASSVEAGTYEQYF
-	-	TRBJ2-1	TRBV15	TGTGCCACCAGCTTCGGACTATCCTACAATGAGCAGTTCTTC	CATSFGLSYNEQFF
-	-	TRBJ2-3	TRBV4-3	TGCGCCAGCAGCCAAAAGGCTAGCACAGATACGCAGTATTTT	CASSQKASTDTQYF
TRBD1	many	TRBJ2-7	TRBV4-2	TGTGCCAGCAGCCGGACAGGGGGTGACAACGAGCAGTACTTC	CASSRTGGDNEQYF
-	-	TRBJ2-7	TRBV28	TGTGCCACCTCGGACAGTTTCTACGAGCAGTACTTC	CATSDSFYEQYF
-	-	TRBJ2-1	TRBV10-3	TGTGCCATCAGTGAAGACGGGTACAATGAGCAGTTCTTC	CAISEDGYNEQFF
-	few	TRBJ1-2	TRBV5-1	TGCGCCAGCAGCTTGGCATTCAACAGGTCTAACTATGGCTACACCTTC	CASSLAFNRSNYGYTF
TRBD1	-	TRBJ1-2	TRBV6-2/TRBV6-3	TGTGCCAGCAGTTACTCAGGGACAGGGATTGGCTACACCTTC	CASSYSGTGIGYTF
TRBD1	many	TRBJ2-7	TRBV28	TGTGCCAGCAGTTCACCGACAGGGACAGGCCCCTACGAGCAGTACTTC	CASSSPTGTGPYEQYF
-	many	TRBJ2-3	TRBV29-1	TGCAGCGTTCGGGGGGCCTCTTCCCCAACAGATACGCAGTATTTT	CSVRGASSPTDTQYF
TRBD2	-	TRBJ2-3	TRBV4-3	TGCGCCAGCAGCCAAGATTTGACAGCGGGAGAAAGGACAGATACGCAGTATTTT	CASSQDLTAGERTDTQYF
-	few	TRBJ1-2	TRBV18	TGTGCCAGCTCACCAGATAGCGAAATCGACACCTTC	CASSPDSEIDTF
TRBD2	-	TRBJ2-3	TRBV20-1	TGCAGTGCTAGGCGAGGACTAGCGGGAGGGCCCAATACGCAGTATTTT	CSARRGLAGGPNTQYF
-	-	TRBJ2-4	TRBV28	TGTGCCAGCAGTTTACGGGCGCCGGGTGATCAGTACTTC	CASSLRAPGDQYF
TRBD1	-	TRBJ2-3	TRBV7-6	TGTGCCAGCAGCCTAGGACAGGGGTCGATCGCAGATACGCAGTATTTT	CASSLGQGSIADTQYF
-	many	TRBJ1-2	TRBV20-1	TGCAGTGCTAGAGTCGGGGCGGACTATGGCTACACCTTC	CSARVGADYGYTF
-	many	TRBJ1-2	TRBV20-1	TGCAGTGCTAGCCCCCCCCGCTATGGCTACACCTTC	CSASPPRYGYTF
-	-	TRBJ2-7	TRBV20-1	TGCAGTGCTAGAGTAATCCGACTCTCCTACGAGCAGTACTTC	CSARVIRLSYEQYF
-	few	TRBJ2-1	TRBV18	TGTGCCAGCTCACCAGGTATGGGCAGGGGTGATGAGCAGTTCTTC	CASSPGMGRGDEQFF
-	many	TRBJ2-5	TRBV5-1	TGCGCCAGCAGCCCGGCCCCGCAAGAGACCCAGTACTTC	CASSPAPQETQYF
-	many	TRBJ2-5	TRBV28	TGTGCCAGTGCATTAGATTCCCCCGAGACCCAGTACTTC	CASALDSPETQYF
-	-	TRBJ1-5	TRBV6-1	TGTGCCAGCATACTATCGGGCCGAAATCAGCCCCAGCATTTT	CASILSGRNQPQHF
-	few	TRBJ2-7	TRBV20-1	TGCAGTGTCTCGGGATACGAGCAGTACTTC	CSVSGYEQYF
-	few	TRBJ1-5	TRBV5-6	TGTGCCAGCAGCTTTCGAGACAGACATCAGCCCCAGCATTTT	CASSFRDRHQPQHF
-	-	TRBJ2-3	TRBV6-1	TGTGCCAGTGGGACTGACAGGGCTACAGATACGCAGTATTTT	CASGTDRATDTQYF
-	-	TRBJ2-5	TRBV11-1	TGTGCCAGCAGCCCAAACCCCCACGGGGAGACCCAGTACTTC	CASSPNPHGETQYF
-	few	TRBJ1-5	TRBV7-2	TGTGCCAGCAGCTTAAGGATTTGGGAGCCCCAGCATTTT	CASSLRIWEPQHF
-	few	TRBJ1-1	TRBV5-1	TGCGCCAGCAGCTTGGGGGAGGTACACACTGAAGCTTTCTTT	CASSLGEVHTEAFF
-	few	TRBJ2-5	TRBV11-2	TGTGCCAGCAGCACAAATAGGGTGGAGACCCAGTACTTC	CASSTNRVETQYF
-	-	TRBJ2-1	TRBV4-3	TGCGCCAGCAGCCAGATTGGGACCTCCTACAATGAGCAGTTCTTC	CASSQIGTSYNEQFF
-	-	TRBJ2-3	TRBV7-2	TGTGCCAGCAGCGCCCGACAGGTGCGGGGCACAGATACGCAGTATTTT	CASSARQVRGTDTQYF
-	-	TRBJ2-7	TRBV6-2/TRBV6-3	TGTGCCAGCAGTTACCTGGGGTTAACCTACGAGCAGTACTTC	CASSYLGLTYEQYF
-	few	TRBJ2-5	TRBV20-1	TGCAGTGCTAGAGATAGGACCCTGGGAGAGACCCAGTACTTC	CSARDRTLGETQYF
TRBD2	few	TRBJ2-3	TRBV27	TGTGCCAGCAGTTTATGGCTAGCGGCCACAGATACGCAGTATTTT	CASSLWLAATDTQYF